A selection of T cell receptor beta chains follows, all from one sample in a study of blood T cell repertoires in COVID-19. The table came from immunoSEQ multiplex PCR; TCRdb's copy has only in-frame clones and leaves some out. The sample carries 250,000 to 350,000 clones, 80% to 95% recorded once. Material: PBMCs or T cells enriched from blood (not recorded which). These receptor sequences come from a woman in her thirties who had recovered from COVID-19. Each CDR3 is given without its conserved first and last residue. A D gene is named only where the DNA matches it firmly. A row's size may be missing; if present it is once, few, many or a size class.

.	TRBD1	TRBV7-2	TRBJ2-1	ASSFTGGYNEQF
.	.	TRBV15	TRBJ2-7	ATSREQNSYEQY
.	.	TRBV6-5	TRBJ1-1	ASSPLGREAF
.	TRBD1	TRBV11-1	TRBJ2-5	ASRRGQGSGQETQY
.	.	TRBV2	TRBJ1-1	ASSEALKGPKAF
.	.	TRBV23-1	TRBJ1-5	ASRERTVNQPQH
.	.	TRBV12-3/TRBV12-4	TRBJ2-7	ASSFGGPYEQY
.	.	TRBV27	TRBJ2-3	ASSLRGGLTDTQY
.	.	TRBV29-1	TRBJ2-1	SVELAGPYNEQF
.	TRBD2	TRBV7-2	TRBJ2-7	ASSFSGSSYEQY
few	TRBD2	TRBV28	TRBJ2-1	ASSFRAGAYNEQF
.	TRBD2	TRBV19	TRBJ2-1	ASSSLGTGGLAGSNEQF
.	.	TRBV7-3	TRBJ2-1	ASSLKRPKDSPRDEQF
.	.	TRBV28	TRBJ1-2	ASSSTLNYGYT
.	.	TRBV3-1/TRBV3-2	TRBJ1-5	ASSQTHSNQPQH
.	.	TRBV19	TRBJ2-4	ASSRALIAKNIQY
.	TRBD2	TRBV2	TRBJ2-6	ASTQGGSGANVLT
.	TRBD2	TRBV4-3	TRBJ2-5	ASSPVTGRIAGGQETQY
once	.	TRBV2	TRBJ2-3	ASSPGAGTDTQY
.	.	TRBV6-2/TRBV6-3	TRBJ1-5	ASSYPTGSGGNQPQH
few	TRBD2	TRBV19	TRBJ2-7	ASRAGVASYEQY
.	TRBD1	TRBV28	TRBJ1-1	ASSQPGQGAAVAF
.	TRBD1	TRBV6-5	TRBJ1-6	ASSSGQGGSPLH
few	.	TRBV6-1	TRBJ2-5	ASSEREEETQY
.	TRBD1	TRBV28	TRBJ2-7	ASSFRSGGRLEQY
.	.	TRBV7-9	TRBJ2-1	ASSLSRDEQF
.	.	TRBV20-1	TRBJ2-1	SADTYNEQF
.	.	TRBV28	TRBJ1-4	ASRQPANEKLF
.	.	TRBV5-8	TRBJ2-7	ASSSPGDSYEQY
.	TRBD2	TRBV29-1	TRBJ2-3	SVAPRLAGGTDTQY
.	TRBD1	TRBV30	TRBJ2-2	AWSVRQGAGELF
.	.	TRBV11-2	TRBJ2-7	ASSLDVGQGNEQY
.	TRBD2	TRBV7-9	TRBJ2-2	ASSSSGTSGTGELF
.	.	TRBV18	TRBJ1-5	ASSRQVNQPQH
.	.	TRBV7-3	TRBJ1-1	ASSPPNAGLTEAF
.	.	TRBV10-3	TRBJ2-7	AISESSSLGGYEQY
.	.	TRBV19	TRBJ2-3	ASSPDTSDTQY
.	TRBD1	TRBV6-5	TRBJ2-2	ALYVRDRDTGELF
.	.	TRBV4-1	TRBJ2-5	ASSLFPLAASAKETQY
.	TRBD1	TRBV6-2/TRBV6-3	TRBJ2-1	ASSYSDRGNYNEQF
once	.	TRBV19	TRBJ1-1	ASSMGALNTEAF
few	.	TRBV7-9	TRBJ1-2	ASSLPGQDYGYT